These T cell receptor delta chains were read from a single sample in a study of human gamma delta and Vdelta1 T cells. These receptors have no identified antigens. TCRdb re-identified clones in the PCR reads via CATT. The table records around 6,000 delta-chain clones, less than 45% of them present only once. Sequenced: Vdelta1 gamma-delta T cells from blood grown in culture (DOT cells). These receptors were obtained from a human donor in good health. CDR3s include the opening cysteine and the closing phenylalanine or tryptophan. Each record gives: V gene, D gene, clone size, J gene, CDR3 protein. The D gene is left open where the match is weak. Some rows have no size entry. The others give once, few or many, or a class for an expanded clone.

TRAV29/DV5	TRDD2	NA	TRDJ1	CAASHRIPPSYVWGNTDKLIF
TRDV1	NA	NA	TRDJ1	CALGEPPTKAGTDKLIF
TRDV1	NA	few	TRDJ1	CALGELIGHISDKLIF
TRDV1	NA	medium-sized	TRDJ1	CALGGFSLMDKLIF
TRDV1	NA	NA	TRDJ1	CALGIIMKRDSCDKLIF
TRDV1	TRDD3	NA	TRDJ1	CALGELLPDTGGYFPPRELIF
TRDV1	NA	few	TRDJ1	CALGELAYTDKLIF
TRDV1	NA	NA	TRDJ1	CALLLSRDKLIF
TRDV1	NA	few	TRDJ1	CALGAPSLGLQLLGKYTDKLIF
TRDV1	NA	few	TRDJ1	CALGEFREGPHTDKLIF
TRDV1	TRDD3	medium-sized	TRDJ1	CALGEDQSPNRLLGDPTTDKLIF
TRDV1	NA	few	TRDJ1	CALGEAPTIDSFTDKLIF
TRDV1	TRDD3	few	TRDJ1	CALGIPLRLGDPPPYTDKLIF
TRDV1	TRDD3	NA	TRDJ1	CALGGISGLGGTDKLIF
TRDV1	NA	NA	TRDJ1	CALGELVLRWGVKPDRWATSTDKLIF